Listed below are T cell receptor beta chains from one sample, sequenced in a study of early T cells in non-severe SARS-CoV-2 infection. MiXCR, applied by TCRdb to the 5' RACE reads, yields one record per CDR3 protein. Counted here are around 37,000 distinct CDR3 sequences, about 9.9% occurring once; the ten biggest clones make up 13%. Sequencing input: whole blood. The receptors stem from an adult who was a healthcare worker with PCR-confirmed SARS-CoV-2 infection or an uninfected control (not recorded which). Each CDR3 is given without its conserved first and last residue. Fields, in order: J gene, D gene, CDR3 length, V gene, CDR3 protein. D genes are given only for firm matches.

j_call: TRBJ1-6
d_call: TRBD1
cdr3_length: 13
v_call: TRBV7-2
cdr3_aa: ASSELQGTNSPLH

j_call: TRBJ1-2
d_call: TRBD1
cdr3_length: 10
v_call: TRBV29-1
cdr3_aa: SVRDREYGYT

j_call: TRBJ2-3
d_call: .
cdr3_length: 12
v_call: TRBV5-1
cdr3_aa: ASSLRAPTDTQY

j_call: TRBJ1-5
d_call: .
cdr3_length: 13
v_call: TRBV7-2
cdr3_aa: ASSLFGGPNQPQH

j_call: TRBJ1-3
d_call: .
cdr3_length: 13
v_call: TRBV20-1
cdr3_aa: SANSRGESGNTIY

j_call: TRBJ1-2
d_call: .
cdr3_length: 15
v_call: TRBV4-2
cdr3_aa: ASSQDRDNLPLYGYT

j_call: TRBJ1-6
d_call: TRBD1
cdr3_length: 14
v_call: TRBV9
cdr3_aa: ASSVAVTGFDSPLH

j_call: TRBJ1-1
d_call: .
cdr3_length: 11
v_call: TRBV5-5
cdr3_aa: ASSLELDTEAF

j_call: TRBJ2-2
d_call: .
cdr3_length: 13
v_call: TRBV3-1
cdr3_aa: ASSQGPGVPGELF

j_call: TRBJ2-1
d_call: .
cdr3_length: 11
v_call: TRBV7-3
cdr3_aa: ASSTLTTNEQF

j_call: TRBJ2-3
d_call: .
cdr3_length: 13
v_call: TRBV18
cdr3_aa: ASSKQPSSTDTQY

j_call: TRBJ2-3
d_call: .
cdr3_length: 11
v_call: TRBV7-6
cdr3_aa: ASSQVLTDTQY

j_call: TRBJ1-4
d_call: .
cdr3_length: 11
v_call: TRBV2
cdr3_aa: ASSPTAREKLF

j_call: TRBJ2-7
d_call: TRBD1
cdr3_length: 14
v_call: TRBV28
cdr3_aa: ASSPRTGPSSYEQY

j_call: TRBJ1-4
d_call: .
cdr3_length: 14
v_call: TRBV5-6
cdr3_aa: ASSRTKGQANEKLF

j_call: TRBJ2-3
d_call: .
cdr3_length: 10
v_call: TRBV30
cdr3_aa: AWSVQRDTQY

j_call: TRBJ2-3
d_call: .
cdr3_length: 12
v_call: TRBV5-5
cdr3_aa: ASSLDGSTDTQY

j_call: TRBJ2-7
d_call: .
cdr3_length: 14
v_call: TRBV9
cdr3_aa: ASSVGSRLNLYEQY

j_call: TRBJ1-6
d_call: TRBD1
cdr3_length: 14
v_call: TRBV20-1
cdr3_aa: SARDLGDRGNSPLH

j_call: TRBJ1-3
d_call: .
cdr3_length: 13
v_call: TRBV30
cdr3_aa: AWSVPGSSGNTIY

j_call: TRBJ2-7
d_call: .
cdr3_length: 9
v_call: TRBV7-2
cdr3_aa: ASSLALEQY

j_call: TRBJ1-2
d_call: .
cdr3_length: 10
v_call: TRBV6-2/TRBV6-3
cdr3_aa: ASTTGTHGYT

j_call: TRBJ1-3
d_call: .
cdr3_length: 13
v_call: TRBV7-8
cdr3_aa: ASSLRDTPGNTIY

j_call: TRBJ1-2
d_call: .
cdr3_length: 10
v_call: TRBV18
cdr3_aa: ASSPGGDGYT

j_call: TRBJ2-1
d_call: .
cdr3_length: 11
v_call: TRBV20-1
cdr3_aa: SAGPLGNNEQF

j_call: TRBJ1-5
d_call: TRBD1
cdr3_length: 13
v_call: TRBV7-9
cdr3_aa: ASSWTGRSNQPQH

j_call: TRBJ2-3
d_call: TRBD2
cdr3_length: 10
v_call: TRBV20-1
cdr3_aa: SARGLVDTQY

j_call: TRBJ1-2
d_call: .
cdr3_length: 12
v_call: TRBV7-3
cdr3_aa: ASSLGGPNYGYT

j_call: TRBJ2-5
d_call: TRBD2
cdr3_length: 12
v_call: TRBV29-1
cdr3_aa: SAGGAGIGETQY

j_call: TRBJ1-1
d_call: .
cdr3_length: 12
v_call: TRBV20-1
cdr3_aa: SAPRSGRNTEAF

j_call: TRBJ2-2
d_call: .
cdr3_length: 12
v_call: TRBV29-1
cdr3_aa: SVVGPMRSGELF

j_call: TRBJ2-2
d_call: TRBD1
cdr3_length: 14
v_call: TRBV6-2/TRBV6-3
cdr3_aa: ASSYSRDRHTGELF

j_call: TRBJ1-1
d_call: .
cdr3_length: 13
v_call: TRBV6-5
cdr3_aa: ATSPDTAPNTEAF

j_call: TRBJ2-5
d_call: TRBD1
cdr3_length: 13
v_call: TRBV6-2/TRBV6-3
cdr3_aa: ASSYWGQVRQTQY

j_call: TRBJ1-3
d_call: TRBD1
cdr3_length: 12
v_call: TRBV5-4
cdr3_aa: ASSRDRAGNTIY

j_call: TRBJ2-7
d_call: .
cdr3_length: 10
v_call: TRBV12-3/TRBV12-4
cdr3_aa: ASSTIVGEQY

j_call: TRBJ2-1
d_call: .
cdr3_length: 13
v_call: TRBV5-1
cdr3_aa: ASSLGPGAKNEQF

j_call: TRBJ1-5
d_call: TRBD1
cdr3_length: 13
v_call: TRBV4-3
cdr3_aa: ASSQGSDRAQPQH

j_call: TRBJ2-2
d_call: .
cdr3_length: 12
v_call: TRBV18
cdr3_aa: ASSPGTLTGELF

j_call: TRBJ2-5
d_call: .
cdr3_length: 11
v_call: TRBV11-2
cdr3_aa: ASSQDGALTQY

j_call: TRBJ2-7
d_call: .
cdr3_length: 12
v_call: TRBV11-1
cdr3_aa: ASSPWGGAREQY

j_call: TRBJ2-7
d_call: .
cdr3_length: 13
v_call: TRBV7-6
cdr3_aa: ATTSGRGLSYEQY

j_call: TRBJ2-1
d_call: .
cdr3_length: 10
v_call: TRBV24-1
cdr3_aa: ATWVRYNEQF